This record covers a single T cell receptor (beta chain). V was trimmed by 1 base and J by 0 bases, leaving 19 bases between them. Germline CDR1 and CDR2: DFQATT and SNEGSKA (reference sequence). The CDR3 spans 18 residues. This entry belongs to a study of T-cell reconstitution after alpha-beta-depleted transplantation in children. Unique molecular identifiers were incorporated during preparation of the TCRbeta library. TCRdb analysed the PCR reads with MiXCR anew, one entry per CDR3 protein. The sample records about 90,000 distinct CDR3 sequences, less than 20% being singletons. This receptor was obtained from a male patient between 2 and 15 years old who had a stem cell transplant for acute lymphoblastic leukemia, so the T cells may come from the graft donor. This chain links TRBV20-1 with TRBJ2-1; D is possibly TRBD1 (5 bases). The sample in question was PBMCs, mostly from graft donor cells, obtained 180 days after TCRalphabeta/CD19-depleted stem cell transplant. CDR3 coding DNA: TGCAGTGCTAGAGCCCCTGAAAGGGGCCCTAGCTCCTACAATGAGCAGTTCTTC. Translation gives CSARAPERGPSSYNEQFF.